This T cell receptor (beta chain) was recorded in a study of T-cell memory formation after mild COVID-19. Points from the study as a whole: The main location of contracting CD4+ clones was CM and EM, and that of contracting CD8+ clones was EMRA. Clones contracting day 15 to 85 were balanced CD4/CD8; later expanders leaned CD4+.

About this clonotype: Its target is unknown.

V lost 1 base and J lost 5; bases outside the gene matches: 4. The CDR3 totals 15 residues. Germline CDR1 DFQATT, CDR2 SNEGSKA (reference sequence). Employing constant-segment primers, 5'RACE generated TCR alpha and TCR beta cDNA libraries bearing sample barcodes and UMIs. TCRdb used MiXCR to reprocess the 5' RACE reads, holding one entry per CDR3 protein. This table has more than 150,000 distinct CDR3 sequences, around 20% appearing once. This chain joins TRBV20-1 and TRBJ1-5; 11 bases agree with TRBD1. This TCR came from a man between 18 and 35 years old who had mild COVID-19 (a few samples of this study predate the infection). Cell type and time point are not known. Sequencing input: PBMCs or a T cell subset sorted from them (not recorded which). The CDR3 nucleotides are TGCAGTGCTAGAGGGACAGGGGGCGCAGATCAGCCCCAGCATTTT. This encodes CSARGTGGADQPQHF.